These 27 T cell receptor beta chains came from one sample sequenced in a study of T cell responses to AZD1222 COVID-19 vaccine. The assay was immunoSEQ multiplex PCR, and TCRdb's table has in-frame clones only and misses some. The data show fewer than 110,000 clones, 90% seen once. The specimen was peripheral blood, collected on day 0 of AZD1222 vaccination. The source of these receptors is an adult in good health.

The chain combines TRBV4-3 with TRBJ1-2; TRBD1 aligns across 7 bases. CDR1 is LGHNA, CDR2 YSLEER, per germline. After removal of 0 bases from V and 4 bases from J, the junction contained 8 bases not matched to a gene. This CDR3 has 16 amino acids. The CDR3 is CASSQDRTGQSYGYTF. The CDR3 bases are TGCGCCAGCAGCCAAGATAGGACAGGCCAATCCTATGGCTACACCTTC.

This chain joins TRBV6-5 and TRBJ1-5; D remains ambiguous. Trimming took 4 bases from V and 8 from J, leaving 15 bases between them. Germline CDR1 is MNHEY and CDR2 is SVGAGI. The length of the CDR3 is 14 residues. The CDR3 loop is CASSSLSGREPQHF. CDR3 in DNA: TGTGCCAGCAGTTCCTTGTCGGGCCGGGAGCCCCAGCATTTT.

The chain couples TRBV30 to TRBJ2-7; D is perhaps TRBD1 (7 bases). Germline CDR1 is GTSNPN and CDR2 is SVGIG (reference sequence). Trimming pared 4 bases from V and 4 bases from J, leaving 8 bases between. The CDR3 loop spans 11 amino acids. The CDR3 is CAWTGGYEQYF. Here the CDR3 DNA reads TGTGCCTGGACAGGGGGGTACGAGCAGTACTTC.

The chain carries TRBV11-2 and TRBJ2-1; 11 positions match TRBD2. Trimming cost V 2 bases and J 7 bases; bases outside gene matches: 4. There are 15 residues in the CDR3. Germline CDR1 is SGHAT and CDR2 is FQNNGV. CDR3 region: CASSLRTSGGNEQFF. CDR3 nucleotides: TGTGCCAGCAGCTTACGTACTAGCGGGGGTAATGAGCAGTTCTTC.

The chain carries TRBV5-1 and TRBJ2-7, with unresolved D. Per the germline V gene, CDR1 is SGHRS and CDR2 is YFSETQ. This CDR3 comprises 13 residues. Between the trimmed V and J ends, which lost 0 bases and 5 bases, there was a span of 9 bases. The CDR3 sequence is CASSLVGRNEQYF. CDR3 DNA: TGCGCCAGCAGCTTGGTTGGACGTAACGAGCAGTACTTC. The entire variable domain, with the rest obtained from reference TRBV5-1 and TRBJ2-7, is as follows: KAGVTQTPRYLIKTRGQQVTLSCSPISGHRSVSWYQQTPGQGLQFLFEYFSETQRNKGNFPGRFSGRQFSNSRSEMNVSTLELGDSALYLCASSLVGRNEQYFGPGTRLTVT.

The V call is TRBV5-8, the J call TRBJ1-1; no reliable D call. CDR1 SGHTS and CDR2 YDEGEE come from the germline V gene. This CDR3 region has 14 residues. The V gene lost 1 base and the J gene lost 0 bases, with 7 bases spanning the gap. The CDR3 loop is CASSLRAMNTEAFF. CDR3 nucleotide sequence: TGTGCCAGCAGCTTGAGGGCAATGAACACTGAAGCTTTCTTT.

J is TRBJ1-4 and V is TRBV7-6; D is unresolved. Trimming took off 5 bases at V and 2 bases at J, with 18 bases between the two ends. This CDR3 has 17 residues. Germline CDR1 is SGHVS and CDR2 is FNYEAQ. The CDR3 nucleotides are TGTGCCAGCAGCCAAGGAGCCACTGGCCGGACTAATGAAAAACTGTTTTTT. Translated: CASSQGATGRTNEKLFF.

The rearrangement uses TRBV19 and TRBJ2-1; no reliable D call. Germline CDR1 LNHDA, CDR2 SQIVND (reference sequence). Between the trimmed V and J ends, which lost 0 bases and 0 bases, there was a span of 15 bases. The CDR3 consists of 18 residues. CDR3 bases: TGTGCCAGTAGTATAGATCTTTGGCCTGGAAGCTCCTACAATGAGCAGTTCTTC. Protein: CASSIDLWPGSSYNEQFF.

This clone was recorded a few times. The chain links TRBV6-4 to TRBJ2-3; D gene unclear. Trimming stripped 2 bases from V and 6 bases from J, with 12 bases between. The CDR3 has 14 amino acids. CDR1 is MRHNA and CDR2 is SNTAGT in the germline V gene. This CDR3 reads CASSDGLDPDTQYF. The CDR3 bases are TGTGCCAGCAGTGACGGGCTAGATCCGGATACGCAGTATTTT.

The V and J genes are TRBV7-9 and TRBJ2-1; perhaps D is TRBD1 or TRBD2 (5 bases each). This CDR3 is built from 12 residues. The V end lost 1 base, the J end lost 13 bases, and 11 bases lay between the germline ends. The germline CDR1 and CDR2 sequences are SEHNR and FQNEAQ (reference sequence). The DNA of the CDR3 is TGTGCCAGCAGCTTAGTAGGGACGGGTCAGTTCTTC. Translated: CASSLVGTGQFF.

This chain connects TRBV28 to TRBJ1-1, with unresolved D. From germline, CDR1 is MDHEN and CDR2 SYDVKM. The CDR3 length is 15 residues. Trimming removed 8 bases from V and 0 bases from J, with 16 bases in between. The DNA for the CDR3 is TGTGCCAGCGGTGCCCCATCGCGTGTGAACACTGAAGCTTTCTTT. It translates to CASGAPSRVNTEAFF.

CDR3 residues: CASSLGGGTYEQYF. CDR3 in DNA: TGTGCCAGCAGCTTAGGTGGTGGAACCTACGAGCAGTACTTC. The J gene is TRBJ2-7, the V gene TRBV7-3; D gene unclear. This CDR3 spans 14 amino acids. Germline V gene data show CDR1 as SGHTA and CDR2 as FQGTGA. Trimming shortened V by 2 bases and J by 2 bases, and 10 bases separated the two germline ends.

V is TRBV3-1 (or the pseudogene TRBV3-2) and J is TRBJ2-1, with D perhaps assigned TRBD1 or TRBD2 (5 bases each). The CDR3 is 16 residues long. Germline V gene data show CDR1 as LGHDT and CDR2 as YNNKEL (reference sequence). V lost 0 bases and J 4 bases, leaving 13 bases between the germline ends. The chain's CDR3 is CASSQDMGTQYNEQFF. The CDR3 DNA is TGTGCCAGCAGCCAAGATATGGGGACCCAGTACAATGAGCAGTTCTTC.

To note about this clone: This sample includes further DNA sequences coding for the same CDR3. Here the CDR3 DNA reads TGCGCCAGCAGCTTGGGGCTGAACACTGAAGCTTTCTTT. As protein: CASSLGLNTEAFF. V gene TRBV5-1 combines with J gene TRBJ1-1; D call uncertain. CDR3 length: 13 residues. V shed 0 bases and J shed 0 bases, with 3 bases lying between them. CDR1 SGHRS and CDR2 YFSETQ come from the germline V gene. Full variable domain (outside the CDR3, taken from reference TRBV5-1 and TRBJ1-1): KAGVTQTPRYLIKTRGQQVTLSCSPISGHRSVSWYQQTPGQGLQFLFEYFSETQRNKGNFPGRFSGRQFSNSRSEMNVSTLELGDSALYLCASSLGLNTEAFFGQGTRLTVV.

The chain uses TRBV7-6 and TRBJ1-6; 8 bases fit TRBD1. The CDR3 is 16 amino acids. V lost 4 bases, J lost 5 bases, and 7 bases stayed unmatched. Germline CDR1 and CDR2: SGHVS and FNYEAQ. The CDR3 DNA reads TGTGCCAGCAGCTCCCGGACAGGGACTAATAATTCACCCCTCCACTTT. Its protein is CASSSRTGTNNSPLHF.

This clone was detected only once. In nucleotides, the CDR3 is TGTGCCAGTAGTGGCCCCGGGGTAATACGCAATCAGCCCCAGCATTTT. This gives the protein CASSGPGVIRNQPQHF. The rearrangement joins TRBV19 to TRBJ1-5, with D uncertain. V lost 5 bases to trimming and J lost 2 bases, with 16 bases between them. The germline CDR1 and CDR2 sequences are LNHDA and SQIVND (reference sequence). This CDR3 is built from 16 residues.

This sequence joins TRBV15 and TRBJ1-4; 10 bases map to TRBD1. The CDR3 runs to 15 residues. With V trimmed by 3 bases and J by 7 bases, 5 bases remained unmatched. Per the germline V gene, CDR1 is LNHNV and CDR2 is YYDKDF (reference sequence). CDR3 nucleotides: TGTGCCACCAGCAGGGGACAGGGGCGAAGTGAAAAACTGTTTTTT. Its translation: CATSRGQGRSEKLFF.

This clone came up once. The chain carries TRBV4-2 and TRBJ2-1; D not resolved. V was cut by 0 bases and J by 10 bases, with 10 bases left in between. The CDR3 contains 13 residues. The V gene's germline CDR1 is LGHNA and CDR2 YNFKEQ. CDR3: CASSQDQAGEQFF. The CDR3 DNA reads as TGTGCCAGCAGCCAAGATCAGGCTGGCGAGCAGTTCTTC.

CDR3 nucleotide sequence: TGTGCTAGTGACTATCAGGGAGGCGAGACTGAAGCTTTCTTT. Its protein is CASDYQGGETEAFF. The V call is TRBV12-5, the J call TRBJ1-1; perhaps TRBD1 as D (5 bases). V was clipped by 7 bases and J by 5 bases, with 17 bases between them. The CDR3 totals 14 residues. Germline CDR1 is LGHNT and CDR2 is FRNRAP.

This clone appeared a single time. V and J are TRBV9 and TRBJ1-2, with TRBD1 matching 9 bases. CDR1 is SGDLS, CDR2 YYNGEE, per germline. J lost 11 bases, V lost 3 bases, and 17 bases had no gene match. The CDR3 covers 16 residues. In DNA form, the CDR3 reads TGTGCCAGCAGCGGCAGAGCCGGGACAGGGTTTCGTGGTTACACCTTC. Translated: CASSGRAGTGFRGYTF. The variable domain in full, completed from reference TRBV9 and TRBJ1-2, reads DSGVTQTPKHLITATGQRVTLRCSPRSGDLSVYWYQQSLDQGLQFLIQYYNGEERAKGNILERFSAQQFPDLHSELNLSSLELGDSALYFCASSGRAGTGFRGYTFGSGTRLTVV.

This clone was observed a single time. The V gene is TRBV2, the J gene TRBJ1-1, with D uncertain. The CDR3 is 13 residues long. CDR1 and CDR2 (germline): SNHLY, FYNNEI. The V end was cut by 5 bases, the J end by 1 base, with 8 bases between. The CDR3 DNA follows: TGTGCCAGCAGTCCTAGAGGGAACACTGAAGCTTTCTTT. This codes for CASSPRGNTEAFF.

The rearrangement uses TRBV28 and TRBJ2-2; TRBD2 matches 14 bases. Germline lookup yields CDR1 MDHEN and CDR2 SYDVKM. After removal of 6 bases from V and 1 base from J, the junction contained 7 bases not matched to a gene. This CDR3 contains 18 residues. Written as DNA, the CDR3 is TGTGCCAGCAGCCAGACTAGCGGGGGGGCCGTGAACACCGGGGAGCTGTTTTTT. Translation: CASSQTSGGAVNTGELFF.

The chain is built from TRBV29-1 and TRBJ1-1; 10 positions match TRBD1. CDR3 length equals 15 residues. V was pared by 3 bases and J by 1 base, with 5 bases of the junction left unmatched. CDR1 is SQVTM, CDR2 ANQGSEA, per germline. This chain's CDR3 is CSVEGDRGRNTEAFF. DNA of the CDR3: TGCAGCGTTGAGGGGGACAGGGGCCGGAACACTGAAGCTTTCTTT.

V usage is TRBV9 and J usage is TRBJ1-2; D is undetermined. Between the trimmed V and J ends, which lost 0 bases and 7 bases, there was a span of 13 bases. The CDR3 has 14 amino acids. The germline CDR1 and CDR2 sequences are SGDLS and YYNGEE. In nucleotides, the CDR3 is TGTGCCAGCAGCGTAGCGACGGACCCGTTTGGCTACACCTTC. This encodes CASSVATDPFGYTF.

V gene TRBV12-3 or TRBV12-4 combines with J gene TRBJ2-7, with D perhaps TRBD1 (6 bases). This CDR3 is built from 13 residues. Trimming took off 5 bases at V and 4 bases at J, with 12 bases between the two ends. CDR3 in DNA: TGTGCCAGCAGTGCGGACAGAGCGTACGAGCAGTACTTC. Amino acid sequence: CASSADRAYEQYF.

The V call is TRBV5-4, the J call TRBJ1-4; weak D call: TRBD1 (6 bases). Per the germline V gene, CDR1 is SGHNT and CDR2 is YYREEE (reference sequence). The CDR3 spans 13 residues. V was clipped by 4 bases and J by 5 bases, with 9 bases between them. The CDR3 coding sequence is TGTGCCAGCAGCGAAAGGGGGAATGAAAAACTGTTTTTT. It is translated as CASSERGNEKLFF.

The chain combines TRBV18 with TRBJ1-1; D is undetermined. Trimming left V 4 bases short and J 3 bases short, with 9 bases between. The CDR3 sequence is 13 residues long. The germline V gene has CDR1 KGHSH and CDR2 LQKENI. The CDR3 DNA reads as TGTGCCAGCTCACGCCAGGACTACACTGAAGCTTTCTTT. Its translation: CASSRQDYTEAFF.